The next 2 T cell receptor beta chains were all read from a single sample in a study of T-cell reconstitution after alpha-beta-depleted transplantation in children. Unique molecular identifiers were used in preparing the TCRbeta library. TCRdb re-called the PCR reads with MiXCR, one entry per CDR3 protein. Of about 580,000 distinct CDR3 sequences listed, more than 20% were seen once; the top ten hold 11% to 15%. The sample here was PBMCs, mostly from graft donor cells, taken 360 days after TCRalphabeta/CD19-depleted stem cell transplant. These receptor sequences come from a boy younger than two who had a stem cell transplant for acute myeloid leukemia, so the T cells may come from the graft donor.

This clonotype came up many times. V gene TRBV28 combines with J gene TRBJ2-7, with D uncertain. The CDR3 has 11 residues. Germline V gene lookup returns CDR1 MDHEN and CDR2 SYDVKM. V was trimmed by 5 bases and J by 3 bases, leaving 5 bases between them. The CDR3 region is CASSTHYEQYF. CDR3 DNA: TGTGCCAGCAGTACCCACTACGAGCAGTACTTC.

This clonotype has at least ten counts. At one boundary the junction diverges from the germline segment, which might be a read error. This sequence joins TRBV5-1 and TRBJ2-1; the D call may be TRBD1 or TRBD2 (5 bases each). The CDR3 is made up of 15 amino acids. From germline, CDR1 is SGHRS and CDR2 YFSETQ. In DNA form, the CDR3 reads TGCGCCAGCGGCTTCGGGACCCCGTCCTACAATGAGCAGTTCTTC. Protein: CASGFGTPSYNEQFF.